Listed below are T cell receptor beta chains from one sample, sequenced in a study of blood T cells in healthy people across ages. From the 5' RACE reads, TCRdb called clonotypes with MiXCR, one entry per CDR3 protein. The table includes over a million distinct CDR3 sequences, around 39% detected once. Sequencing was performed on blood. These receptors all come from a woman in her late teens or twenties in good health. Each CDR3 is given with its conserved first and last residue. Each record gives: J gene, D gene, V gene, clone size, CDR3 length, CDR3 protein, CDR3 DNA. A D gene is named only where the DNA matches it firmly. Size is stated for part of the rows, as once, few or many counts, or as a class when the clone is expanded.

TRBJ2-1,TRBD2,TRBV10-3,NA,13,CAISELVGGMQFF,TGTGCCATCAGTGAGTTAGTGGGGGGGATGCAGTTCTTC
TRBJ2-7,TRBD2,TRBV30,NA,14,CAWSVGAGSYEQYF,TGTGCCTGGAGTGTAGGAGCGGGGTCTTACGAGCAGTACTTC
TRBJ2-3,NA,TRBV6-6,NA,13,CASSDSVRDRTYF,TGTGCCAGCAGTGACTCAGTTAGGGACCGTACGTATTTT
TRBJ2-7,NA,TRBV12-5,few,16,CASGLGAGQSSYEQYF,TGTGCTAGTGGTTTGGGTGCGGGACAGAGCTCCTACGAGCAGTACTTC
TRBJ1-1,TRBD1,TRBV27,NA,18,CASSLTTGTGGFRKEAFF,TGTGCCAGCAGTTTAACGACTGGGACAGGGGGCTTCCGGAAAGAAGCTTTCTTT
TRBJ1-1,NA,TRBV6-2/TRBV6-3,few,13,CASALWGGTEAFF,TGTGCCAGCGCGCTGTGGGGGGGCACTGAAGCTTTCTTT
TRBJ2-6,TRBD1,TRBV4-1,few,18,CASSKRQGLPSGANVLTF,TGCGCCAGCAGCAAACGACAGGGCCTACCCTCTGGGGCCAACGTCCTGACTTTC
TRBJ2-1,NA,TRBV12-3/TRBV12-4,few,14,CASSSNTRGATQFF,TGTGCCAGCAGTTCAAACACTAGGGGAGCCACGCAGTTCTTC
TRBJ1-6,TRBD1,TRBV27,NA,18,CASSLNLRGQGYNSPLHF,TGTGCCAGCAGTTTGAATCTTAGGGGACAGGGCTATAATTCACCCCTCCACTTT
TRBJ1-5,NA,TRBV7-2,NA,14,CASSASWGNQPQHF,TGTGCCAGCAGCGCTAGTTGGGGCAATCAGCCCCAGCATTTT
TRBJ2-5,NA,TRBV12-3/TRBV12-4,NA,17,CASSWLDKHGGWETQYF,TGTGCCAGCAGTTGGTTAGACAAACATGGGGGATGGGAGACCCAGTACTTC
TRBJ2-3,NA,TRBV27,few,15,CASSFYRVGTDTQYF,TGTGCCAGCAGTTTCTACAGGGTGGGCACAGATACGCAGTATTTT
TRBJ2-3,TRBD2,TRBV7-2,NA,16,CASSLEAGRVTDTQYF,TGTGCCAGCAGCTTAGAAGCGGGAAGAGTCACAGATACGCAGTATTTT
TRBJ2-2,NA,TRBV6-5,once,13,CASRAGAPGELFF,TGTGCCAGCAGGGCCGGAGCACCCGGGGAGCTGTTTTTT
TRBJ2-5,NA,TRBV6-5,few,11,CASSRSAVWYF,TGTGCCAGCAGTAGGAGTGCGGTTTGGTACTTC
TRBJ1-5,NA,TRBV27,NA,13,CASSTDTSRPQHF,TGTGCCAGCAGTACGGACACCTCGAGACCCCAGCATTTT
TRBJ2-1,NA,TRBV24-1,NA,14,CATSVSGKAYERFF,TGTGCCACCAGTGTTTCCGGGAAGGCCTATGAGCGGTTCTTC
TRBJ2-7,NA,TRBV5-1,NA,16,CASSFSSGSPSYEQYF,TGCGCCAGCAGCTTCTCTTCGGGCAGCCCGTCCTACGAGCAGTACTTC
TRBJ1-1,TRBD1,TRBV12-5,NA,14,CASGPGQGYTEAFF,TGTGCTAGTGGACCCGGACAGGGGTACACTGAAGCTTTCTTT
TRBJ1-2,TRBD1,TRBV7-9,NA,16,CASSLGPPGQGLGYTF,TGTGCCAGCAGCTTAGGTCCTCCGGGACAGGGTCTAGGCTACACCTTC
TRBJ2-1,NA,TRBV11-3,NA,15,CASSRSAGPVYEQFF,TGTGCCAGCAGCCGCTCGGCAGGGCCGGTCTACGAGCAGTTCTTC
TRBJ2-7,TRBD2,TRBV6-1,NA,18,CASSVSTPGLADSYEQYF,TGTGCCAGCAGCGTATCGACTCCGGGACTAGCGGATTCCTACGAGCAGTACTTC
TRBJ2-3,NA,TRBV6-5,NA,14,CASKAGTTADTQYF,TGTGCCAGCAAAGCCGGGACAACCGCAGATACGCAGTATTTT
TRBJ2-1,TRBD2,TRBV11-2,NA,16,CASSKSLAGVGNEQFF,TGTGCCAGCAGCAAAAGTCTAGCGGGAGTTGGCAATGAGCAGTTCTTC
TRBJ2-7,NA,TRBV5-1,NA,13,CASSWELVREQYF,TGCGCCAGCAGCTGGGAATTGGTGCGCGAGCAGTACTTC
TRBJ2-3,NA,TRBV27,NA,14,CASSSSRGANTQYF,TGTGCCAGCAGTTCCTCCCGGGGGGCGAATACGCAGTATTTT
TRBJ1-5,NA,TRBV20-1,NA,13,CSVDTNSNQPQHF,TGCAGTGTCGACACGAATAGCAATCAGCCCCAGCATTTT
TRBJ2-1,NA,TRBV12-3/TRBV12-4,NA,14,CASSPPAGANEQFF,TGTGCCAGCAGCCCTCCGGCGGGCGCCAATGAGCAGTTCTTC
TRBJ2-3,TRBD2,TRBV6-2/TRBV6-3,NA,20,CASSSERSGGTPVIADTQYF,TGTGCCAGCAGTTCTGAAAGGAGCGGGGGGACTCCGGTCATTGCAGATACGCAGTATTTT
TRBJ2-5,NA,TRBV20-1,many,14,CSARDPLPGVRQYF,TGCAGTGCTAGAGACCCTCTCCCTGGGGTTCGCCAGTACTTC
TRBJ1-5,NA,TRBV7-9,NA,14,CASSYDDGYQPQHF,TGTGCCAGCAGCTACGACGACGGGTATCAGCCCCAGCATTTT
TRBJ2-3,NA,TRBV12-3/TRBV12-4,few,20,CASSLKFSSRGSSSTDTQYF,TGTGCCAGCAGTTTAAAATTCTCCTCGAGGGGCAGTTCTAGCACAGATACGCAGTATTTT
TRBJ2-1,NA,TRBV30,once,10,CAWSRGVQFF,TGTGCCTGGTCCAGGGGGGTCCAGTTCTTC
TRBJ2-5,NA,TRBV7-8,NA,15,CASSSGASYSETQYF,TGTGCCAGCAGCTCTGGGGCTAGTTACTCTGAGACCCAGTACTTC
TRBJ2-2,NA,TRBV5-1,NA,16,CASSLGGLSGSGELFF,TGCGCCAGCAGCTTGGGCGGTCTCTCAGGCTCCGGGGAGCTGTTTTTT
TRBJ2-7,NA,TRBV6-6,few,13,CASSYAGMYEQYF,TGTGCCAGCAGTTACGCGGGGATGTACGAGCAGTACTTC
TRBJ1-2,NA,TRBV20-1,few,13,CSASSGGGYGYTF,TGCAGTGCTAGTAGCGGGGGTGGCTATGGCTACACCTTC
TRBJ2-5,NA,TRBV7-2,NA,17,CASRQTPLLGVWETQYF,TGTGCCAGCAGACAAACCCCACTCCTCGGCGTTTGGGAGACCCAGTACTTC
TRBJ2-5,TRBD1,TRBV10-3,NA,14,CAISRTGEVDEQYF,TGTGCCATCAGTCGGACAGGGGAGGTCGATGAGCAGTACTTC
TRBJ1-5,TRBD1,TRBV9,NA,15,CASSTGQDFNQPQHF,TGTGCCAGCAGCACGGGACAGGATTTCAATCAGCCCCAGCATTTT
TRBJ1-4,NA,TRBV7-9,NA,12,CASSPTDRQLFF,TGTGCCAGCAGCCCGACCGACAGGCAGCTGTTTTTT
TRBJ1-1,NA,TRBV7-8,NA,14,CASSRDIVVWEAFF,TGTGCCAGCAGCCGGGACATTGTAGTGTGGGAAGCTTTCTTT
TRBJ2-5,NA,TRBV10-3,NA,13,CAIRADSQGTQYF,TGTGCCATCAGGGCTGACTCTCAAGGGACCCAGTACTTC
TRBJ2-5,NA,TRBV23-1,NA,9,CAIRETQYF,TGCGCCATCCGAGAGACCCAGTACTTC
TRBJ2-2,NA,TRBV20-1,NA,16,CSATGLGAQGTGELFF,TGCAGTGCTACGGGACTGGGCGCTCAAGGGACCGGGGAGCTGTTTTTT
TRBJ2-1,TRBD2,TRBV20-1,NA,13,CSARGTSPETQFF,TGCAGTGCTAGAGGGACTAGCCCCGAGACCCAGTTCTTC
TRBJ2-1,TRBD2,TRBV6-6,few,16,CASSYSMAGGPSEQFF,TGTGCCAGCAGTTACTCCATGGCGGGGGGGCCTAGTGAGCAGTTCTTC
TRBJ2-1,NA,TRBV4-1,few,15,CASESGASRGNEQFF,TGCGCCAGCGAATCTGGGGCTAGCCGAGGGAATGAGCAGTTCTTC
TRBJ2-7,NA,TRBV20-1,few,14,CSARERGSGYEQYF,TGCAGTGCTAGAGAAAGGGGGTCGGGCTACGAGCAGTACTTC
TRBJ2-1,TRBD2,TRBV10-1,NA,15,CASSESGAGGNEQFF,TGCGCCAGCAGTGAATCGGGGGCGGGAGGCAATGAGCAGTTCTTC
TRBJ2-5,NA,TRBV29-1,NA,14,CSVDSSGVQETQYF,TGCAGCGTTGATTCGTCGGGGGTACAAGAGACCCAGTACTTC
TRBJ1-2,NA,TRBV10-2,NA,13,CASRWDGNYGYTF,TGCGCCAGCAGGTGGGACGGAAACTATGGCTACACCTTC
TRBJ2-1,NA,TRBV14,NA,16,CASSPSTGRKYNEQFF,TGTGCCAGCAGCCCTTCGACAGGGAGGAAGTACAATGAGCAGTTCTTC
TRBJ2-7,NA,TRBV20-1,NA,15,CSASQRTLSSYEQYF,TGCAGTGCTAGTCAACGGACTCTTAGCTCCTACGAGCAGTACTTC
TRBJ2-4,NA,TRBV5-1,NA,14,CASSLGHNKNIQYF,TGCGCCAGCAGCTTGGGACACAATAAAAACATTCAGTACTTC
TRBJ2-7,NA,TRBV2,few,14,CASSHSPGSYEQYF,TGTGCCAGCAGTCACTCTCCGGGATCCTACGAGCAGTACTTC
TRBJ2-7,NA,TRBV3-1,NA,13,CASSQDIAGEQYF,TGTGCCAGCAGCCAAGATATTGCGGGGGAGCAGTACTTC
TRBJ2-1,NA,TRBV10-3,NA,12,CAISPGASEQFF,TGTGCCATCAGCCCAGGGGCGAGTGAGCAGTTCTTC
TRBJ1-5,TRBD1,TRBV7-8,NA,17,CASSQRAGGYSNQPQHF,TGTGCCAGCAGCCAAAGAGCAGGGGGCTATAGCAATCAGCCCCAGCATTTT
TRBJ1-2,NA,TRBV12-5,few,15,CASGLDAGGSRGYTF,TGTGCTAGTGGTTTGGATGCAGGCGGCAGTCGGGGCTACACCTTC